A selection of T cell receptor beta chains follows, all from one sample in a study of blood T cells in healthy people across ages. TCRdb re-derived calls from the 5' RACE reads in MiXCR, one entry per CDR3 protein. The sample holds about 800,000 distinct CDR3 sequences, about 25% seen once. A further study also used this sample, focusing on T cells of mothers and their children.

Sample: blood. These receptor sequences come from a boy aged 5-17 years in good health. CDR3s include the opening cysteine and the closing phenylalanine or tryptophan. A D gene is named only where the DNA matches it firmly. Not every row has a clone size; where given, it reads once, few, many or a size class.

clone_size,v_call,d_call,j_call,cdr3_aa,cdr3_nt
.,TRBV6-2/TRBV6-3,.,TRBJ2-7,CASSFDGGTYEQYF,TGTGCCAGCAGTTTCGACGGGGGAACCTACGAGCAGTACTTC
.,TRBV25-1,.,TRBJ2-3,CASADRLSTDTQYF,TGTGCCAGCGCCGACAGGTTAAGCACAGATACGCAGTATTTT
few,TRBV28,TRBD1,TRBJ1-6,CASREPGTGNSPLHF,TGTGCCAGCAGAGAACCCGGGACAGGGAATTCACCCCTCCACTTT
.,TRBV6-2/TRBV6-3,.,TRBJ2-7,CASSYAAFNEQYF,TGTGCCAGCAGTTACGCGGCCTTCAACGAGCAGTACTTC
.,TRBV5-1,.,TRBJ2-2,CASSLGTRASNTGELFF,TGCGCCAGCAGCTTGGGTACCCGCGCTTCGAACACCGGGGAGCTGTTTTTT
.,TRBV6-2/TRBV6-3,.,TRBJ1-2,CASSYYGSVYGYTF,TGTGCCAGCAGTTACTATGGGTCAGTCTATGGCTACACCTTC
few,TRBV7-3,.,TRBJ1-3,CASSYEAGPSYTIYF,TGTGCCAGCAGCTACGAAGCCGGACCGTCTTACACCATATATTTT
many,TRBV7-2,.,TRBJ2-1,CASSSQRNEQFF,TGTGCCAGCAGCTCCCAGCGCAATGAGCAGTTCTTC
many,TRBV4-3,.,TRBJ2-5,CASSQGGVRETQYF,TGCGCCAGCAGCCAAGGGGGCGTCCGGGAGACCCAGTACTTC
.,TRBV7-2,.,TRBJ2-5,CASIRDSQETQYF,TGTGCCAGCATCCGGGACTCACAAGAGACCCAGTACTTC
.,TRBV6-5,.,TRBJ2-2,CASSYIAQAGGELFF,TGTGCCAGCAGTTATATAGCACAGGCTGGCGGGGAGCTGTTTTTT
.,TRBV7-2,.,TRBJ2-1,CASGLNRVNEQFF,TGTGCCAGCGGTCTGAACAGGGTCAATGAGCAGTTCTTC
few,TRBV4-3,TRBD1,TRBJ2-7,CASSQDRTGTYEQYF,TGCGCCAGCAGCCAAGATCGGACAGGAACCTACGAGCAGTACTTC
.,TRBV12-3/TRBV12-4,TRBD1,TRBJ2-7,CASRRTGIIDEQYF,TGTGCCAGCAGGCGGACAGGGATAATCGACGAGCAGTACTTC
.,TRBV7-3,TRBD1,TRBJ1-1,CASSPRGGVNTEAFF,TGTGCCAGCAGCCCCAGGGGGGGGGTGAACACTGAAGCTTTCTTT
.,TRBV4-3,TRBD1,TRBJ2-1,CASSRGTGITDYNEQFF,TGCGCCAGCAGCCGAGGGACAGGAATAACGGACTACAATGAGCAGTTCTTC
.,TRBV20-1,.,TRBJ2-3,CSAGTFQRADTQYF,TGCAGTGCTGGGACATTTCAACGGGCAGATACGCAGTATTTT
few,TRBV20-1,TRBD2,TRBJ2-1,CSARDSLAGVYNEQFF,TGCAGTGCTAGAGATTCTCTAGCGGGGGTCTACAATGAGCAGTTCTTC
few,TRBV29-1,.,TRBJ2-5,CSVEQEQETQYF,TGCAGCGTTGAACAGGAACAAGAGACCCAGTACTTC
.,TRBV5-1,TRBD2,TRBJ2-2,CASIPSGGSTGELFF,TGCGCCAGCATCCCTAGCGGGGGGTCCACCGGGGAGCTGTTTTTT
.,TRBV2,.,TRBJ2-7,CASSGDTVLHEQYF,TGTGCCAGCAGTGGGGACACAGTCCTCCACGAGCAGTACTTC
.,TRBV10-3,.,TRBJ1-2,CAISDSGGGYTF,TGTGCCATCAGTGACTCTGGGGGTGGCTACACCTTC
few,TRBV28,.,TRBJ2-5,CASFRETQYF,TGTGCCAGCTTTCGGGAGACCCAGTACTTC
.,TRBV4-3,.,TRBJ1-1,CASSQDYKARGGTEAFF,TGCGCCAGCAGCCAAGATTATAAGGCGCGCGGGGGCACTGAAGCTTTCTTT
few,TRBV7-2,.,TRBJ1-2,CASHPGGADRTYGYTF,TGTGCCAGCCACCCTGGGGGGGCAGACAGAACCTATGGCTACACCTTC
few,TRBV20-1,.,TRBJ2-1,CSARTVPSYNEQFF,TGCAGTGCTAGGACGGTCCCTTCCTACAATGAGCAGTTCTTC
.,TRBV6-6,.,TRBJ1-1,CASRDTKGTEAFF,TGTGCCAGCAGAGATACAAAGGGCACTGAAGCTTTCTTT
.,TRBV12-3/TRBV12-4,TRBD1,TRBJ2-3,CASSTTGGRGDTQYF,TGTGCCAGCAGTACGACAGGGGGCCGTGGAGATACGCAGTATTTT
few,TRBV16,TRBD1,TRBJ2-7,CASSQSGQGFGEQYF,TGTGCCAGCAGCCAATCGGGACAGGGGTTCGGCGAGCAGTACTTC
.,TRBV11-2,.,TRBJ2-6,CASSRNRDSPSGANVLTF,TGTGCCAGCAGCCGGAACAGGGATAGTCCCTCTGGGGCCAACGTCCTGACTTTC
.,TRBV25-1,TRBD2,TRBJ2-3,CASSGTSVRPSTDTQYF,TGTGCCAGCTCCGGGACTAGCGTGCGACCTAGCACAGATACGCAGTATTTT
.,TRBV29-1,.,TRBJ2-3,CSVEAPPDTQYF,TGCAGCGTTGAAGCTCCCCCAGATACGCAGTATTTT
.,TRBV5-4,.,TRBJ1-1,CASRRQENTEAFF,TGTGCCAGCAGGAGACAGGAAAACACTGAAGCTTTCTTT
.,TRBV20-1,.,TRBJ2-5,CSARVGSETQYF,TGCAGTGCCCGCGTGGGTTCAGAGACCCAGTACTTC
.,TRBV29-1,TRBD1,TRBJ1-4,CSVEDRGDEKLFF,TGCAGCGTTGAGGACAGGGGGGATGAAAAACTGTTTTTT
few,TRBV6-1,TRBD2,TRBJ2-3,CTSRPSQLAGNTDTQYF,TGTACCAGCAGGCCGAGTCAACTAGCGGGGAACACAGATACGCAGTATTTT
.,TRBV28,.,TRBJ1-5,CASSASQGSNQPQHF,TGTGCCAGCAGTGCCTCACAGGGTAGCAATCAGCCCCAGCATTTT
.,TRBV30,.,TRBJ1-6,CAWSIRKRDSPLHF,TGTGCCTGGAGTATCCGCAAGAGGGATTCACCCCTCCACTTT
few,TRBV5-1,.,TRBJ1-1,CASSWQGANTEAFF,TGCGCCAGCAGCTGGCAAGGGGCGAACACTGAAGCTTTCTTT